This record covers a single T cell receptor beta chain. It has no known antigen specificity. Qualities for individual bases were not recorded, and no much larger clone is one base off. The sample is drawn from a study of lymphopenia after photon versus proton radiotherapy (dated 2019 in TCRdb). Regarding the complete study: Photon and proton radiation therapy were compared by the study for their immunological effects in patients with gastrointestinal tumors who developed high-grade lymphopenia. The roughly 18 patients in the cohort had gastrointestinal tumors, were treated with either photon or proton therapy, and subsequently developed lymphopenia. The goal of the study was to characterize the differences between the two radiation modalities in how they affect the immune system. The study at large found these results: Among patients across the cohort who died, overall survival time showed an inverse correlation with a larger post-nadir drop in TCR diversity. During treatment, patients who received proton therapy stayed relatively stable, whereas patients who received photon therapy lost naive T cells and TCR diversity and gained effector/memory populations. Once the lymphocyte count had reached its nadir, the repertoires of photon-treated patients showed oligoclonal expansion, particularly of CD8+ Temra cells, and this expansion drove the decline in diversity. The authors looked at the survival association only in patients who died, and they framed better survival with proton therapy as a possibility rather than a demonstrated result.

The V end loses 2 bases and the J end loses 0 bases, and a stretch of 4 bases separates them. CDR1 MNHNS and CDR2 SASEGT are derived from the germline V gene. Including the terminal cysteine and phenylalanine, the CDR3 comprises 14 residues. The read is trimmed to its CDR3 DNA, 42 bases read in frame from base 1. The library was produced with the immunoSEQ multiplex PCR assay. T cell repertoires were profiled with deep sequencing of rearranged TCR beta loci together with multiparametric flow cytometry. TCRdb carries this immuneACCESS record with in-frame sequences only. Its versions omit some clonotypes, under half of them owing to an unresolved V gene in the studies checked, with the rest unexplained. Present in this sample are about 7,300 clones, roughly 86% of which were seen just once. The top ten hold approximately 15% of the sample.

The chain joins TRBV6-1 to TRBJ1-4, with no confident D gene call. Sequenced here: peripheral blood, sampled from a patient treated with photon-based radiotherapy. The TCR comes from a man aged 55 to 70 with cholangiocarcinoma. The nucleotides are TGTGCCAGCAGTGAACGGGCAACTAATGAAAAACTGTTTTTT. Its product reads: CASSERATNEKLFF.